This T cell receptor (beta chain) is drawn from a study of graft-versus-host responses after intestinal transplantation. Study background: In this cohort, recipients had multivisceral, liver-intestinal, or isolated intestinal transplants. Induction with anti-thymocyte globulin, then tacrolimus and steroids for roughly three years, was given to all recipients. Study outcomes and limitations: The marrow of recipients harbored GvH clones, and ileum or blood showed some of them first.

TCRdb keeps only in-frame clones here, not all; method: immunoSEQ multiplex PCR. The sample carries approximately 71,000 clones, roughly nine tenths recorded once. With respect to this clone: Its antigen is as yet unknown.

CDR1 is LNHDA, CDR2 SQIVND, per germline (reference sequence). This CDR3 has 12 residues. Trimming left V 7 bases short and J 1 base short, with 6 bases between. This sequence joins TRBV19 and TRBJ2-3, with D hard to call. Sequences were derived from unstimulated CD8+ T cells sorted from spleen or lymph node cells, sampled before intestinal transplant. The origin of this receptor is a human donor who received an intestinal transplant. The CDR3 loop reads CASKEGTDTQYF. For the CDR3, the DNA is TGTGCCAGTAAAGAGGGCACAGATACGCAGTATTTT.